One sample yielded the 30 T cell receptor beta chains listed below, sequenced in a study of T cell changes during pregnancy in multiple sclerosis. Using immunoSEQ multiplex PCR, the repertoire was profiled, and TCRdb retains in-frame clones only, with some absent. The sample yields about 43,000 clones, roughly 93% seen once. The sequencing input was PBMCs (not recorded whether the cells were cultured). The receptors come from a female donor with multiple sclerosis, enrolled in a pregnancy study.

The CDR3 loop reads CASSFLDRDLFSGANVLTF. In DNA form, the CDR3 reads TGTGCCAGCAGCTTCCTAGACAGGGATCTTTTCTCTGGGGCCAACGTCCTGACTTTC. This rearrangement joins TRBV7-9 to TRBJ2-6; 7 nucleotides match TRBD1. J was trimmed by 0 bases and V by 3 bases; bases with no gene match: 11. Germline V gene data show CDR1 as SEHNR and CDR2 as FQNEAQ (reference sequence). CDR3 size: 19 residues. Supplemented by reference TRBV7-9 and TRBJ2-6, the full variable domain reads DTGVSQNPRHKITKRGQNVTFRCDPISEHNRLYWYRQTLGQGPEFLTYFQNEAQLEKSRLLSDRFSAERPKGSFSTLEIQRTEQGDSAMYLCASSFLDRDLFSGANVLTFGAGSRLTVL.

The rearrangement links TRBV5-1 to TRBJ2-1; 10 nucleotides match TRBD2. Germline V lookup: CDR1 SGHRS, CDR2 YFSETQ. V dropped 0 bases and J dropped 7; count of bases not matched to a gene: 4. There are 15 residues in the CDR3. The CDR3 here is CASSLVAGGPNEQFF. DNA of the CDR3: TGCGCCAGCAGCTTGGTAGCGGGAGGACCAAATGAGCAGTTCTTC.

This rearrangement joins TRBV7-9 to TRBJ2-2; a possible D gene is TRBD2 (5 bases). CDR1 is SEHNR and CDR2 is FQNEAQ in the germline V gene (reference sequence). Trimming stripped 0 bases from V and 1 base from J, with 12 bases between. The CDR3 length is 17 residues. CDR3 residues: CASSLAGSGGNTGELFF. The CDR3 DNA reads TGTGCCAGCAGCTTAGCTGGCAGCGGAGGGAACACCGGGGAGCTGTTTTTT.

V usage is TRBV5-6 and J usage is TRBJ2-5; no clear D. V lost 2 bases to trimming and J lost 4 bases, with 9 bases between them. Germline assignment: CDR1 SGHDT and CDR2 YYEEEE. The CDR3 is 13 residues long. The CDR3 region is CASSFRRRETQYF. CDR3 DNA sequence: TGTGCCAGCAGCTTCCGCCGCCGAGAGACCCAGTACTTC.

The V gene is TRBV7-6, the J gene TRBJ1-1; D is uncertain. Germline values: CDR1 SGHVS, CDR2 FNYEAQ. This CDR3 has 14 residues. The V and J ends lost 6 bases and 6 bases respectively, with 17 bases between them. CDR3 sequence: CASSYGLTGSEAFF. CDR3 DNA: TGTGCCAGCAGTTATGGCCTCACGGGCTCTGAAGCTTTCTTT.

This clone was detected a few times. This chain links TRBV28 with TRBJ2-7; D is unresolved. In germline, CDR1 is MDHEN, CDR2 SYDVKM. Trimming cost V 4 bases and J 0 bases, with 10 bases left between them. CDR3 length: 14 residues. The CDR3 here is CASSSFRVSYEQYF. CDR3 nucleotides: TGTGCCAGCAGTTCGTTTAGGGTCTCCTACGAGCAGTACTTC. Variable domain in full (rest from reference TRBV28 and TRBJ2-7): DVKVTQSSRYLVKRTGEKVFLECVQDMDHENMFWYRQDPGLGLRLIYFSYDVKMKEKGDIPEGYSVSREKKERFSLILESASTNQTSMYLCASSSFRVSYEQYFGPGTRLTVT.

The gene calls are TRBV14 and TRBJ2-5; 7 bases are a match to TRBD2. J gave up 0 bases and V 2 bases, and 3 bases lay outside the gene matches. The CDR3 extends over 15 amino acids. Germline-derived CDR1 and CDR2 are SGHDN and FVKESK. The chain's CDR3 is CASSQRGVYQETQYF. Here the CDR3 DNA reads TGTGCCAGCAGCCAACGGGGGGTGTACCAAGAGACCCAGTACTTC.

This chain joins TRBV7-6 and TRBJ2-3; D is undetermined. Per the germline V gene, CDR1 is SGHVS and CDR2 is FNYEAQ. This CDR3 has 13 residues. The V end was cut by 5 bases, the J end by 5 bases, with 11 bases between. CDR3 bases: TGTGCCAGCAGCCCCCTTTGGGGAGATACGCAGTATTTT. This codes for CASSPLWGDTQYF.

This clone was recorded only once. This chain uses TRBV5-1 with TRBJ2-5, with 8 bases aligning to TRBD2. The CDR3 extends over 14 amino acids. The germline gives CDR1 SGHRS, CDR2 YFSETQ. The V segment lost 3 bases and the J segment 5 bases; nucleotides outside the gene matches: 6. The CDR3 is CASSSGGGEETQYF. CDR3 DNA sequence: TGCGCCAGCAGCTCGGGGGGGGGCGAGGAGACCCAGTACTTC.

The chain has TRBV25-1 and TRBJ2-5, with 7 nucleotides matching TRBD1. The V and J ends lost 6 bases and 5 bases, in that order; junction bases with no gene match: 3. CDR3 length: 12 residues. CDR1 is MGHDK and CDR2 is SYGVNS in the germline V gene. CDR3 coding DNA: TGTGCCAGCAGAAAACAGGGGGAGACCCAGTACTTC. It yields the protein CASRKQGETQYF.

The gene calls are TRBV28 and TRBJ1-1; a weak D match, TRBD1 (6 bases). V lost 5 bases, J lost 0 bases, and 19 bases lay in between. Per the germline V gene, CDR1 is MDHEN and CDR2 is SYDVKM. CDR3 length: 17 amino acids. CDR3 sequence: CASSPPTGPSLNTEAFF. In DNA form, the CDR3 reads TGTGCCAGCAGTCCGCCAACAGGGCCCTCCTTGAACACTGAAGCTTTCTTT.

The gene calls are TRBV7-9 and TRBJ2-1; 16 bases align to TRBD2. The V and J ends lost 5 bases and 4 bases, in that order; junction bases with no gene match: 8. The CDR3 sequence is 18 residues long. Per germline, CDR1 SEHNR and CDR2 FQNEAQ (reference sequence). The CDR3 region is CASSHTGLAGGPYNEQFF. CDR3 sequence (DNA): TGTGCCAGCAGCCATACGGGACTAGCGGGAGGGCCATACAATGAGCAGTTCTTC.

The rearrangement uses TRBV11-2 and TRBJ2-3; D uncertain. The V end lost 3 bases, the J end lost 4 bases, and 11 bases lay between the germline ends. CDR1 is SGHAT, CDR2 FQNNGV, per germline. This CDR3 region has 14 residues. The CDR3 DNA reads TGTGCCAGCAGCTTGGTAAAGAGTCCAGATACGCAGTATTTT. Its protein is CASSLVKSPDTQYF.

This clone appeared once. V and J are TRBV6-1 and TRBJ1-2; 7 positions agree with TRBD1. After removal of 4 bases from V and 7 bases from J, the junction contained 6 bases not matched to a gene. There are 13 residues in the CDR3. In germline, CDR1 is MNHNS, CDR2 SASEGT. The CDR3 DNA is TGTGCCAGCAGTGCGACAGGGTACGGTGGCTACACCTTC. Its translation is CASSATGYGGYTF.

J is TRBJ1-5 and V is TRBV14; D is undetermined. Germline lookup yields CDR1 SGHDN and CDR2 FVKESK. The length of the CDR3 is 13 residues. V was trimmed by 1 base and J by 6 bases, leaving 7 bases between them. The CDR3 DNA reads as TGTGCCAGCAGCCAAGTCTTAGGTCAGCCCCAGCATTTT. It yields the protein CASSQVLGQPQHF.

The V gene is TRBV7-9, the J gene TRBJ2-2; unclear D gene. Germline V lookup: CDR1 SEHNR, CDR2 FQNEAQ (reference sequence). The CDR3 runs 15 residues. Trimming removed 2 bases at V and 2 bases at J, with 9 bases between. The CDR3 coding sequence is TGTGCCAGCAGCTTATATGTAGATAACACCGGGGAGCTGTTTTTT. It translates to CASSLYVDNTGELFF. Based on the CDR3 plus reference TRBV7-9 and TRBJ2-2, the full variable domain is DTGVSQNPRHKITKRGQNVTFRCDPISEHNRLYWYRQTLGQGPEFLTYFQNEAQLEKSRLLSDRFSAERPKGSFSTLEIQRTEQGDSAMYLCASSLYVDNTGELFFGEGSRLTVL.

This clone was observed a handful of times. A read error may account for a junction end that differs from germline. The chain is built from TRBV9 and TRBJ2-3; tentatively, D is TRBD1 or TRBD2 (5 bases each). There are 13 residues in the CDR3. Per germline, CDR1 SGDLS and CDR2 YYNGEE. In DNA form, the CDR3 reads TGTGCCTGCAGAGGGTGGGGGTATGATACGCAGTATTTT. Its translation: CACRGWGYDTQYF.

The chain combines TRBV18 with TRBJ2-5; either TRBD1 or TRBD2 may supply D (5 bases each). The CDR3 is made up of 13 amino acids. Germline loops: CDR1 KGHSH, CDR2 LQKENI. Trimming took off 3 bases at V and 5 bases at J, with 10 bases between the two ends. The CDR3 spells CASSPGDRETQYF. The CDR3 bases are TGTGCCAGCTCACCGGGGGATAGGGAGACCCAGTACTTC.

V gene TRBV11-3 combines with J gene TRBJ1-1; 7 nucleotides match TRBD1. CDR1 is SGHNT and CDR2 is YENEEA in the germline V gene. With V trimmed by 1 base and J by 6 bases, 2 bases remained unmatched. The CDR3 sequence is 13 residues long. This CDR3 reads CASSLGQGAEAFF. In DNA, the CDR3 is TGTGCCAGCAGCTTAGGACAGGGCGCTGAAGCTTTCTTT.

This clone appeared a few times. J is TRBJ2-7 and V is TRBV18; weak D call: TRBD1 (7 bases). V shed 6 bases and J shed 7 bases, with 13 bases lying between them. Germline V gene data show CDR1 as KGHSH and CDR2 as LQKENI. This CDR3 is 12 amino acids long. CDR3 amino acids: CASSRDSGEQYF. The CDR3 DNA follows: TGTGCCAGCTCCAGGGACAGCGGGGAGCAGTACTTC.

The V gene is TRBV19, the J gene TRBJ2-3, with a tentative D call TRBD1 (6 bases). Trimming removed 2 bases from V and 8 bases from J, with 17 bases in between. CDR1 and CDR2 from the germline V gene are LNHDA and SQIVND (reference sequence). This CDR3 has 15 residues. The CDR3: CASSINRPGARTQYF. For the CDR3, the DNA is TGTGCCAGTAGTATAAACCGCCCAGGGGCACGTACGCAGTATTTT. The whole variable domain, filled in from reference TRBV19 and TRBJ2-3, reads DGGITQSPKYLFRKEGQNVTLSCEQNLNHDAMYWYRQDPGQGLRLIYYSQIVNDFQKGDIAEGYSVSREKKESFPLTVTSAQKNPTAFYLCASSINRPGARTQYFGPGTRLTVL.

The rearrangement joins TRBV19 to TRBJ2-7, with D maybe TRBD1 (6 bases). CDR3 length: 14 residues. Trimming took off 6 bases at V and 2 bases at J, with 14 bases between the two ends. Germline V gene lookup returns CDR1 LNHDA and CDR2 SQIVND (reference sequence). In DNA form, the CDR3 reads TGTGCCAGTAGCCCGGGACACGGACCCTACGAGCAGTACTTC. Translation: CASSPGHGPYEQYF. Drawing the rest from reference TRBV19 and TRBJ2-7, the complete variable domain is DGGITQSPKYLFRKEGQNVTLSCEQNLNHDAMYWYRQDPGQGLRLIYYSQIVNDFQKGDIAEGYSVSREKKESFPLTVTSAQKNPTAFYLCASSPGHGPYEQYFGPGTRLTVT.

The chain has TRBV18 and TRBJ1-2; TRBD1 matches at 7 bases. Germline V gene lookup returns CDR1 KGHSH and CDR2 LQKENI. The CDR3 is 14 residues long. With V trimmed by 1 base and J by 8 bases, 7 bases remained unmatched. The DNA of the CDR3 is TGTGCCAGCTCACCACTTTCCAACAGGGGCGGCTACACCTTC. Protein product: CASSPLSNRGGYTF.

The chain combines TRBV7-3 with TRBJ2-1; TRBD1 is a possible D gene (6 bases). Germline V gene sequence: CDR1 SGHTA, CDR2 FQGTGA. The CDR3 has 12 amino acids. Trimming removed 5 bases at V and 10 bases at J, with 12 bases between. CDR3 amino acids: CASSRQGPEQFF. The CDR3, as DNA: TGTGCCAGCAGCCGTCAGGGGCCCGAGCAGTTCTTC.

This clone was seen once. The identical CDR3 is also encoded by other nucleotide sequences in the sample. The V call is TRBV19, the J call TRBJ1-2; 7 bases match TRBD1. The germline V gene has CDR1 LNHDA and CDR2 SQIVND (reference sequence). After removal of 4 bases from V and 2 bases from J, the junction contained 4 bases not matched to a gene. The CDR3 length is 14 residues. The CDR3 region is CASSTDRANYGYTF. In DNA, the CDR3 is TGTGCCAGTAGTACCGACAGGGCCAACTATGGCTACACCTTC.

V gene TRBV5-1 combines with J gene TRBJ2-1, with 9 bases matching TRBD2. The CDR3 sequence is 16 residues long. V dropped 5 bases and J dropped 6; count of bases not matched to a gene: 12. Germline values: CDR1 SGHRS, CDR2 YFSETQ. CDR3 sequence reads: CASRPGTSPSGNEQFF. The CDR3 region has the DNA TGCGCCAGCAGACCCGGGACTAGCCCCTCGGGCAATGAGCAGTTCTTC.

The chain has TRBV9 and TRBJ2-7; possible D gene TRBD1, 5 bases. Germline assignment: CDR1 SGDLS and CDR2 YYNGEE. V gave up 4 bases and J gave up 0 bases, with 8 bases separating them. The CDR3 contains 13 residues. Here the CDR3 reads CASSSRDSYEQYF. The CDR3 DNA reads as TGTGCCAGCAGCAGCAGGGACTCCTACGAGCAGTACTTC. The entire variable domain, with the rest obtained from reference TRBV9 and TRBJ2-7, is as follows: DSGVTQTPKHLITATGQRVTLRCSPRSGDLSVYWYQQSLDQGLQFLIQYYNGEERAKGNILERFSAQQFPDLHSELNLSSLELGDSALYFCASSSRDSYEQYFGPGTRLTVT.

The rearrangement joins TRBV4-2 to TRBJ2-7; D gene uncertain. This CDR3 is built from 15 residues. CDR1 and CDR2 from the germline V gene are LGHNA and YNFKEQ. Trimming removed 1 base at V and 0 bases at J, with 10 bases between. The CDR3 here is CASSQVAGNSYEQYF. The CDR3 bases are TGTGCCAGCAGCCAAGTTGCAGGTAACTCCTACGAGCAGTACTTC.

This CDR3 is CASRGAFQETQYF. The CDR3 DNA reads TGTGCCAGTAGGGGGGCTTTTCAAGAGACCCAGTACTTC. This chain joins TRBV19 and TRBJ2-5, with a weak D call TRBD1 (6 bases). CDR1 LNHDA and CDR2 SQIVND come from the germline V gene (reference sequence). Trimming removed 6 bases from V and 2 bases from J, with 10 bases in between. This CDR3 has 13 amino acids.

Remarks on this clone: The sample holds other DNA sequences that translate to the same CDR3. The V call is TRBV28, the J call TRBJ2-1; D might be TRBD1 (5 bases). This CDR3 has 13 residues. The V and J ends lost 2 bases and 4 bases respectively, with 6 bases between them. Germline values: CDR1 MDHEN, CDR2 SYDVKM. This chain's CDR3 is CASSLDSYNEQFF. In DNA, the CDR3 is TGTGCCAGCAGTTTAGACAGTTACAATGAGCAGTTCTTC.